Listed below are T cell receptor beta chains from one sample, sequenced in a study of CD8+ T cells in alopecia areata. The assay was immunoSEQ multiplex PCR, and TCRdb's table has in-frame clones only and misses some. The table includes fewer than 250,000 clones, about two fifths detected once. Sequencing was performed on CD4+ T cells sorted from blood, taken around week 31, from a patient treated with tofacitinib. These TCRs come from a human donor with alopecia areata. Both conserved end residues are part of each CDR3. The D gene is left open where the match is weak. Size values are once, few and many counts, or a class for expanded clones, and some rows have none.

TRBJ1-2 few TRBV29-1 11 . TGCAGCGTGTCAGGGAACTATGGCTACACCTTC CSVSGNYGYTF
TRBJ2-5 . TRBV2 14 . TGTGCCAGCAGGGCCAGGGTAAACCAAGAGACCCAGTACTTC CASRARVNQETQYF
TRBJ2-7 . TRBV6-5 11 . TGTGCCAGCAGACTTCTAGCCGAGCAGTACTTC CASRLLAEQYF
TRBJ1-2 . TRBV5-4 14 . TGTGCCAGCCAAACAATTGGGGTTAACTATGGCTACACCTTC CASQTIGVNYGYTF
TRBJ2-7 few TRBV20-1 11 . TGCAGTGCTGTCGACAGCTACGAGCAGTACTTC CSAVDSYEQYF
TRBJ1-5 . TRBV6-1 15 . TGTGCCAGCAGTTTGTATCAGGTCGACAATCAGCCCCAGCATTTT CASSLYQVDNQPQHF
TRBJ1-6 once TRBV30 14 . TGTGCCTGGAGTGCAGGGGAACTAGATTCACCCCTCCACTTT CAWSAGELDSPLHF
TRBJ2-2 . TRBV5-1 16 . TGCGCCAGCAGCTTGGTCCAGGGGCGGACCGCCGGGGAGCTGTTTTTT CASSLVQGRTAGELFF
TRBJ2-4 . TRBV7-2 13 . TGTGCCAGCAGCTTGATCCACAAAAACATTCAGTACTTC CASSLIHKNIQYF
TRBJ1-2 few TRBV5-4 15 TRBD1 TGTGCCAGCAGCCTGGGACAGCGAGACGGCTATGGCTACACCTTC CASSLGQRDGYGYTF